Given below is one TCR beta chain in context. This sample was taken from a study of blood T cell repertoires in COVID-19. Study at large: Acute-phase and convalescent COVID-19 samples originated in the United States, Italy and Spain. T cells, B-cell-depleted T cells, or PBMCs supplied cDNA or gDNA.

This CDR3 has 12 residues. Trimming took 8 bases from V and 5 from J, leaving 13 bases between them. Germline V CDR1 and CDR2: SQVTM, ANQGSEA. As handled by the study authors: Estimates of nucleated cell counts were drawn from the amplification of reference gene primers. TCRdb's table, derived via immunoSEQ multiplex PCR, lists solely in-frame clones and lacks some. D and trimming come from the DNA, and the V and J calls and clone size come from that table. The sample carries 100,000 to 150,000 clones, roughly nine tenths recorded once. Seattle enrolled patients during active infection and tracked them longitudinally.

This clonotype was sampled from a man over 45 with COVID-19, enrolled during active disease. Sequenced: peripheral blood. The J gene is TRBJ2-1, the V gene TRBV29-1; TRBD1 might be the D (6 bases). The CDR3 coding sequence is TGCAGCTATGGGGGCGGTAACAATGAGCAGTTCTTC. Encoded protein: CSYGGGNNEQFF.